The 32 T cell receptor beta chains below all came from one sample that was sequenced in a study of cytomegalovirus exposure and HLA in healthy donors (dated by TCRdb to 2016 to 2017). The method behind the library was the immunoSEQ multiplex PCR assay. A mixture of 60 forward primers for TCR Vbeta segments and 13 reverse primers for TCR Jbeta segments was used in the multiplex PCR. TCRdb limited this immuneACCESS table to in-frame rearrangements with V and J called. A share of clones is missing; checked studies link under half to unresolved V genes, and the rest is unexplained. The sample table contains fewer than 100,000 clones; only one count was recorded for approximately 7.6% of them. The top ten constitute approximately 2.4% of the sample. Material for sequencing was PBMCs. The receptor set was obtained from a man aged 50 to 60 in good health and CMV-seronegative.

The rearrangement joins TRBV9 to TRBJ2-5; 7 nucleotides line up with TRBD2. Trimming cost V 2 bases and J 4 bases; bases outside gene matches: 5. In germline, CDR1 is SGDLS, CDR2 YYNGEE. This CDR3 has 14 amino acids. The CDR3 sequence is CASSVGLVGETQYF. The CDR3 DNA reads as TGTGCCAGCAGCGTCGGACTAGTAGGAGAGACCCAGTACTTC.

This clone has only a few counts. The V gene is TRBV5-5, the J gene TRBJ1-3; unclear D gene. The germline gives CDR1 SGHKS, CDR2 YYEKEE (reference sequence). V dropped 2 bases and J dropped 2 bases, with 8 bases sitting between them. This CDR3 has 14 amino acids. CDR3 residues: CASSFTPPGNTIYF. DNA for the CDR3: TGTGCCAGCAGCTTCACACCTCCTGGAAACACCATATATTTT.

This clone was counted only a few times. The J gene is TRBJ2-2, the V gene TRBV5-1, with a possible D match to TRBD2 (6 bases). The CDR3 is 15 residues long. Germline CDR1 SGHRS, CDR2 YFSETQ. The germline V and J ends were trimmed by 4 bases and 3 bases, with 13 bases remaining between them. The CDR3 bases are TGCGCCAGCAGCCAAGCCCGGGGGTACACCGGGGAGCTGTTTTTT. Its translation is CASSQARGYTGELFF.

The CDR3 region is CASSLHRDRKNYGYTF. In nucleotides, the CDR3 is TGTGCCAGCAGTCTCCACCGGGATAGAAAAAACTATGGCTACACCTTC. V is TRBV27 and J is TRBJ1-2, with D hard to call. Germline V gene lookup returns CDR1 MNHEY and CDR2 SMNVEV (reference sequence). There are 16 residues in the CDR3. V lost 5 bases and J 2 bases, leaving 18 bases between the germline ends.

This clone has only a few counts. This sequence joins TRBV7-9 and TRBJ2-1; D gene ambiguous. The CDR3 length is 12 residues. V lost 4 bases and J lost 7, with 8 bases in between. Germline lookup yields CDR1 SEHNR and CDR2 FQNEAQ (reference sequence). The CDR3 DNA reads as TGTGCCAGCAGCTATATCTTGAATGAGCAGTTCTTC. Translating gives CASSYILNEQFF.

Worth noting for this clone: The junction differs from germline at one of its ends, possibly a read error. The chain recombines TRBV6-1 with TRBJ1-4; a weak D match, TRBD1 (5 bases). The CDR3 contains 16 residues. Germline V gene data show CDR1 as MNHNS and CDR2 as SASEGT. The CDR3 DNA reads TGTGCCAGCAGCGAAGACAGAACCGCAACTAATGAAAAACTGTTTTTT. Translating gives CASSEDRTATNEKLFF.

The J gene is TRBJ2-7, the V gene TRBV7-9, with 7 bases that match TRBD1. The CDR3 spans 14 residues. J lost 2 bases, V lost 6 bases, and 7 bases had no gene match. CDR1 SEHNR and CDR2 FQNEAQ come from the germline V gene (reference sequence). The CDR3 nucleotides read TGTGCCAGCAGTGCCGGGACAGCTGCCTACGAGCAGTACTTC. Encoded protein: CASSAGTAAYEQYF.

This clone was observed a few times. The V gene is TRBV15, the J gene TRBJ2-5, with D possibly being TRBD2 (6 bases). V shed 0 bases and J shed 1 base, with 6 bases lying between them. The CDR3 has 14 amino acids. CDR1 LNHNV and CDR2 YYDKDF come from the germline V gene (reference sequence). CDR3 in amino acids: CATSREGLQETQYF. The CDR3 coding sequence is TGTGCCACCAGCAGAGAGGGACTCCAAGAGACCCAGTACTTC.

The V call is TRBV28, the J call TRBJ2-1, with 7 positions matching TRBD2. This CDR3 has 14 amino acids. After removal of 10 bases from V and 6 bases from J, the junction contained 12 bases not matched to a gene. Germline CDR1 MDHEN, CDR2 SYDVKM. The CDR3 spells CATGGGAGLNEQFF. CDR3 coding DNA: TGTGCCACGGGGGGTGGGGCTGGCCTCAATGAGCAGTTCTTC.

V is TRBV7-3 and J is TRBJ1-6; D is undetermined. CDR1 and CDR2 from the germline V gene are SGHTA and FQGTGA. Trimming left V 2 bases short and J 7 bases short, with 6 bases between. There are 13 residues in the CDR3. The CDR3 DNA follows: TGTGCCAGCAGCTTACTATACAATTCACCCCTCCACTTT. This encodes CASSLLYNSPLHF.

The chain is built from TRBV7-2 and TRBJ2-7, with TRBD1 identical over 9 bases. The CDR3 sequence is 14 residues long. CDR1 and CDR2 from the germline V gene are SGHTA and FQGNSA. The V and J ends lost 6 bases and 6 bases, in that order; junction bases with no gene match: 9. The CDR3 protein is CASRGQGGLFEQYF. The CDR3 nucleotides read TGTGCCAGCAGGGGACAGGGTGGTCTTTTCGAGCAGTACTTC.

The J gene is TRBJ2-5, the V gene TRBV11-1; 7 bases align to TRBD1. V shed 7 bases, J shed 2 bases, and the junction held 10 bases outside the gene matches. CDR1 and CDR2 (germline): SGHAT, FQDESV (reference sequence). This CDR3 region has 15 residues. DNA for the CDR3: TGTGCCAGCACCCAAAACTCGGGACAGCAAGAGACCCAGTACTTC. As protein: CASTQNSGQQETQYF.

This clone was recorded a few times. V is TRBV25-1 and J is TRBJ2-3, with TRBD1 matching 8 bases. The CDR3 runs 13 residues. With V trimmed by 6 bases and J by 1 base, 0 bases remained unmatched. CDR1 MGHDK and CDR2 SYGVNS come from the germline V gene. The CDR3 is CASRDRGTDTQYF. The DNA for the CDR3 is TGTGCCAGCAGGGACAGGGGCACAGATACGCAGTATTTT.

This clone appeared a few times. This chain uses TRBV7-2 with TRBJ1-2; D is ambiguous. CDR1 SGHTA and CDR2 FQGNSA come from the germline V gene. Trimming stripped 5 bases from V and 3 bases from J, with 10 bases between. The CDR3 covers 13 residues. The CDR3 DNA sequence: TGTGCCAGCAGCCCGTTCGGGGACTATGGCTACACCTTC. Its translation: CASSPFGDYGYTF.

The chain couples TRBV27 to TRBJ2-5; 10 positions match TRBD2. CDR3 length: 16 residues. Germline V lookup: CDR1 MNHEY, CDR2 SMNVEV (reference sequence). V shed 0 bases and J 5 bases; nucleotides not matched to a gene: 6. The CDR3 spells CASSLSQREGRETQYF. The CDR3 coding sequence is TGTGCCAGCAGTTTATCCCAGCGGGAGGGCCGGGAGACCCAGTACTTC.

This clone was picked up a small number of times. The CDR3 coding sequence is TGTGCCAGCAGCTTAGTCGCGGTTAACTATGGCTACACCTTC. Its translation is CASSLVAVNYGYTF. The chain uses TRBV7-2 and TRBJ1-2; no reliable D call. CDR3 size: 14 residues. V gave up 1 base and J gave up 1 base, with 7 bases separating them. Germline V gives CDR1 SGHTA, CDR2 FQGNSA.

This clone was found a few times. This chain uses TRBV14 with TRBJ2-7; 7 nucleotides match TRBD1. The CDR3 contains 13 residues. Germline-derived CDR1 and CDR2 are SGHDN and FVKESK. With 5 bases clipped from V and 3 bases from J, the junction kept 4 bases outside the gene matches. The CDR3 is CASSFGQDYEQYF. The CDR3 DNA reads TGTGCCAGCAGCTTCGGACAGGACTACGAGCAGTACTTC.

The chain recombines TRBV5-6 with TRBJ2-5; 9 nucleotides agree with TRBD1. The J call is uncertain, as TRBJ2-7 better fits the DNA end. CDR1 and CDR2 from the germline V gene are SGHDT and YYEEEE. The CDR3 runs to 15 residues. The CDR3, as DNA: TGTGCCAGCAGCGCGACAGGGGGGCCCTCCTACGAGCAGTACTTC. Amino acids: CASSATGGPSYEQYF.

This clone was observed a handful of times. This rearrangement joins TRBV5-6 to TRBJ1-1; TRBD1 agrees at 8 bases. With 4 bases clipped from V and 1 base from J, the junction kept 9 bases outside the gene matches. Germline V CDR1 and CDR2: SGHDT, YYEEEE. CDR3 length: 16 residues. In DNA form, the CDR3 reads TGTGCCAGCAGCCTCATCTTCGGGACAGGGAACACTGAAGCTTTCTTT. Residues: CASSLIFGTGNTEAFF.

This clone has a handful of counts. The genes are TRBV28 and TRBJ2-7, with a tentative D call TRBD1 (5 bases). This CDR3 comprises 12 residues. Germline V CDR1 and CDR2: MDHEN, SYDVKM. Trimming cost V 6 bases and J 5 bases, with 11 bases left between them. CDR3 loop: CASRDTLHEQYF. The CDR3 DNA sequence: TGTGCCAGCAGGGACACTCTCCACGAGCAGTACTTC.

This clone was picked up a small number of times. V and J are TRBV7-2 and TRBJ2-5; 11 bases map to TRBD2. Germline assignment: CDR1 SGHTA and CDR2 FQGNSA. Trimming at V came to 4 bases and at J to 1 base, leaving 5 bases not matched to a gene. The CDR3 loop spans 16 amino acids. The CDR3 nucleotides read TGTGCCAGCAGCTCCATTAGCGGGGGGGGCCAAGAGACCCAGTACTTC. Its protein is CASSSISGGGQETQYF. Together with reference TRBV7-2 and TRBJ2-5, the CDR3 gives the full variable domain: GAGVSQSPSNKVTEKGKDVELRCDPISGHTALYWYRQSLGQGLEFLIYFQGNSAPDKSGLPSDRFSAERTGGSVSTLTIQRTQQEDSAVYLCASSSISGGGQETQYFGPGTRLLVL.

Here the CDR3 DNA reads TGTGCCTGGAGTGTACGCAGGTCAACTAATGAAAAACTGTTTTTT. Amino acid sequence: CAWSVRRSTNEKLFF. The chain links TRBV30 to TRBJ1-4; D call uncertain. Germline V gene lookup returns CDR1 GTSNPN and CDR2 SVGIG (reference sequence). Deletions cut 0 bases from V and 0 bases from J, with 8 bases between. The CDR3 has 15 residues.

V usage is TRBV5-8 and J usage is TRBJ2-5, with 14 positions matching TRBD2. The CDR3 consists of 19 residues. J gave up 7 bases and V 0 bases, and 14 bases lay outside the gene matches. Germline CDR1 SGHTS, CDR2 YDEGEE. CDR3 in amino acids: CASSLEFGTSGGSWGTQYF. DNA of the CDR3: TGTGCCAGCAGCTTGGAGTTTGGGACTAGCGGGGGCTCGTGGGGGACCCAGTACTTC.

This clone was observed a handful of times. The gene calls are TRBV7-9 and TRBJ2-3, with 8 bases identical to TRBD2. Germline loops: CDR1 SEHNR, CDR2 FQNEAQ (reference sequence). The CDR3 has 14 residues. V lost 8 bases to trimming and J lost 6 bases; unmatched junction nucleotides: 10. The CDR3, as DNA: TGTGCCAGCCGAAGTACGGGAGGGATTGATACGCAGTATTTT. Its protein is CASRSTGGIDTQYF.

This chain connects TRBV27 to TRBJ1-1; 7 positions agree with TRBD1. Germline loops: CDR1 MNHEY, CDR2 SMNVEV (reference sequence). V shed 6 bases and J 0 bases; nucleotides not matched to a gene: 10. CDR3 length: 16 amino acids. CDR3 nucleotides: TGTGCCAGCAGCCTAGCTTCGGGACAGATGAACACTGAAGCTTTCTTT. Its translation is CASSLASGQMNTEAFF.

V is TRBV27 and J is TRBJ2-3; 11 bases fit TRBD2. The CDR3 is made up of 17 amino acids. Germline assignment: CDR1 MNHEY and CDR2 SMNVEV (reference sequence). Germline trimming cut 5 bases from V and 2 bases from J; bases unmatched to any gene: 9. CDR3 region: CASSPRTSGYSTDTQYF. For the CDR3, the DNA is TGTGCCAGCAGTCCTAGGACTAGCGGGTACTCCACAGATACGCAGTATTTT.

This clone was picked up a small number of times. V usage is TRBV28 and J usage is TRBJ2-3, with a weak D call TRBD1 (5 bases). Between the trimmed V and J ends, which lost 3 bases and 2 bases, there was a span of 9 bases. Germline V gene data show CDR1 as MDHEN and CDR2 as SYDVKM. This CDR3 contains 14 residues. CDR3 sequence: CASSFVRDTDTQYF. CDR3 nucleotide sequence: TGTGCCAGCAGTTTCGTCAGGGACACAGATACGCAGTATTTT.

This clone occurred a few times. V and J are TRBV29-1 and TRBJ1-1; D is perhaps TRBD1 (5 bases). Trimming stripped 4 bases from V and 0 bases from J, with 12 bases between. CDR1 and CDR2 (germline): SQVTM, ANQGSEA. The CDR3 covers 14 residues. The chain's CDR3 is CSVVPRTLNTEAFF. DNA of the CDR3: TGCAGCGTTGTACCTCGGACATTGAACACTGAAGCTTTCTTT.

The V call is TRBV10-3, the J call TRBJ1-3; 8 bases are a match to TRBD1. Germline V gene lookup returns CDR1 ENHRY and CDR2 SYGVKD. V lost 9 bases, J lost 4 bases, and 11 bases stayed unmatched. There are 15 residues in the CDR3. Written as DNA, the CDR3 is TGTGCCATAACGCCAGGGGGCGCGGAGGGAAACACCATATATTTT. Its protein is CAITPGGAEGNTIYF.

J is TRBJ2-2 and V is TRBV2, with a weak D call TRBD1 (7 bases). The CDR3 is 13 residues long. From germline, CDR1 is SNHLY and CDR2 FYNNEI. V lost 7 bases and J lost 4, with 10 bases in between. This CDR3 reads CASTGGSTGELFF. In DNA form, the CDR3 reads TGTGCCAGCACAGGGGGGTCCACCGGGGAGCTGTTTTTT.

Only a few counts were recorded for this clone. This chain uses TRBV11-2 with TRBJ2-1, with 11 bases identical to TRBD2. V gave up 4 bases and J gave up 4 bases; unmatched junction bases: 9. Germline CDR1 SGHAT, CDR2 FQNNGV. This CDR3 is 17 amino acids long. The CDR3, as DNA: TGTGCCAGCAGCTCCGGCCTACTAGCGGGAGATTACAATGAGCAGTTCTTC. This translates into CASSSGLLAGDYNEQFF.

In this sample, this clone turned up a few times. The chain is built from TRBV6-5 and TRBJ2-1, with TRBD1 matching over 8 bases. Germline V CDR1 and CDR2: MNHEY, SVGAGI. The CDR3 is 13 amino acids. J lost 8 bases, V lost 2 bases, and 2 bases had no gene match. The CDR3 region is CASSYVQGDEQFF. CDR3 nucleotides: TGTGCCAGCAGTTACGTACAGGGGGATGAGCAGTTCTTC.